This passage covers 14 T cell receptor beta chains from one sample sequenced in a study of T cells in Graves' hyperthyroidism and ophthalmopathy (dated by TCRdb to the late 2010s). The method was multiplex PCR. Sequencer: Illumina HiSeq 2000. TCR beta CDR3 regions were amplified from RNA transcripts. The first round of RT-PCR for the TCR CDR3 was performed with the HTBI primer set and the Qiagen OneStep RT-PCR kit. TCRdb reprocessed the public reads (quality trimming at Q25 with fastp, clone calling with MiXCR) and kept in-frame beta chains. Identical CDR3 protein sequences are pooled into one entry, listed with their most common genes and DNA. The sample yields approximately 270,000 distinct CDR3 sequences; more than 12% were counted once. Clones ranked in the top ten supply roughly 14% of the sample. Sequenced: blood. Source of these receptors: a woman aged 40 to 50 with Graves' hyperthyroidism that later progressed to Graves' ophthalmopathy.

This clonotype has at least ten counts. V gene TRBV19 combines with J gene TRBJ1-6, with no clear D. Per germline, CDR1 LNHDA and CDR2 SQIVND (reference sequence). Trimming removed 6 bases from V and 8 bases from J, with 11 bases in between. CDR3 size: 13 residues. CDR3 in amino acids: CASRRDGDSPLHF. For the CDR3, the DNA is TGTGCCAGTAGAAGGGATGGTGATTCACCCCTCCACTTT.

This clonotype has a count of ten or more. CDR3 region: CASSFRARGTQYF. CDR3 DNA: TGTGCCAGCAGTTTCAGGGCGCGGGGGACCCAGTACTTC. J is TRBJ2-5 and V is TRBV28; D possibly corresponds to TRBD2 (6 bases). V lost 3 bases and J lost 7, with 12 bases in between. Germline lookup yields CDR1 MDHEN and CDR2 SYDVKM. This CDR3 comprises 13 residues.

CDR3 nucleotides: TGTGCCAGCAGCTTGGGGAACATTCAGTACTTC. This codes for CASSLGNIQYF. This rearrangement joins TRBV5-6 to TRBJ2-4; D uncertain. Trimming stripped 0 bases from V and 7 bases from J, with 2 bases between. The CDR3 is made up of 11 amino acids. Germline V gene sequence: CDR1 SGHDT, CDR2 YYEEEE.

The rearrangement links TRBV6-9 to TRBJ2-7, with D unclear. The germline V gene encodes CDR1 MNHGY and CDR2 SVAAGI. V was clipped by 3 bases and J by 2 bases, with 14 bases between them. The CDR3 loop spans 15 amino acids. CDR3 nucleotide sequence: TGTGCCAGCAGTTACGACCGGAACCCGACCTACGAGCAGTACTTC. Translated, it gives CASSYDRNPTYEQYF.

Regarding this clonotype: This may arise from a read error, as a much more abundant clone is one base away. This chain links TRBV12-3 or TRBV12-4 with TRBJ2-1; unclear D gene. V shed 5 bases and J shed 14 bases, with 13 bases lying between them. The CDR3 is 11 residues long. CDR3: CASSAISNKFF. CDR3 in DNA: TGTGCCAGCAGTGCGATTAGCAATAAGTTCTTC.

This clonotype was picked up a small number of times. The CDR3 is CASGLEGARFF. As DNA, the CDR3 is TGTGCCAGCGGTTTGGAAGGGGCTCGGTTCTTC. V is TRBV5-5 and J is TRBJ2-1, with D perhaps matching TRBD1 (5 bases). Germline loops: CDR1 SGHKS, CDR2 YYEKEE (reference sequence). V lost 7 bases to trimming and J lost 15 bases, with 17 bases between them. The length of the CDR3 is 11 residues.

This clonotype was recorded many times. CDR3 sequence: CSVSSGPENSPLHF. The CDR3 DNA reads as TGCAGTGTATCGTCGGGACCTGAGAATTCACCCCTCCACTTT. This chain joins TRBV20-1 and TRBJ1-6; maybe TRBD1 (5 bases). Germline CDR1 is DFQATT and CDR2 is SNEGSKA (reference sequence). CDR3 length: 14 residues. V shed 7 bases and J shed 7 bases, with 17 bases lying between them.

The sample holds many counts of this clonotype. V is TRBV7-9 and J is TRBJ1-1; D is unclear. V gave up 5 bases and J gave up 0 bases, with 10 bases separating them. The CDR3 sequence is 14 residues long. CDR1 and CDR2 from the germline V gene are SEHNR and FQNEAQ (reference sequence). In nucleotides, the CDR3 is TGTGCCAGCAGCCCGAATCGGGTGAACACTGAAGCTTTCTTT. It encodes CASSPNRVNTEAFF.

This clonotype was recorded at least ten times. The chain employs TRBV7-2 and TRBJ2-1; D gene uncertain. CDR3 length: 15 residues. Germline CDR1 and CDR2: SGHTA and FQGNSA. V was trimmed by 10 bases and J by 0 bases, leaving 16 bases between them. CDR3 bases: TGTGCCACCCGCCCGGGTCTGAGCTCCTACAATGAGCAGTTCTTC. Its protein product is CATRPGLSSYNEQFF.

This clonotype was counted at least ten times. The genes are TRBV28 and TRBJ2-1, with a possible D match to TRBD2 (5 bases). V was trimmed by 1 base and J by 2 bases, leaving 9 bases between them. The germline V gene encodes CDR1 MDHEN and CDR2 SYDVKM. This CDR3 has 15 residues. Here the CDR3 DNA reads TGTGCCAGCAGTTTATCCCCCGGGACCTACAATGAGCAGTTCTTC. It is translated as CASSLSPGTYNEQFF. Combining the CDR3 with reference TRBV28 and TRBJ2-1 gives the whole variable domain DVKVTQSSRYLVKRTGEKVFLECVQDMDHENMFWYRQDPGLGLRLIYFSYDVKMKEKGDIPEGYSVSREKKERFSLILESASTNQTSMYLCASSLSPGTYNEQFFGPGTRLTVL.

The sample holds many counts of this clonotype. The V call is TRBV28, the J call TRBJ2-7, with D unresolved. V was clipped by 5 bases and J by 2 bases, with 13 bases between them. Looked up from germline, CDR1 is MDHEN and CDR2 is SYDVKM. The CDR3 totals 14 residues. The CDR3 region has the DNA TGTGCCAGCAGTAGTTGGCGCCAGCCCTACGAGCAGTACTTC. As protein: CASSSWRQPYEQYF.

The V call is TRBV28, the J call TRBJ1-5; D ambiguous. The V gene's germline CDR1 is MDHEN and CDR2 SYDVKM. CDR3 length: 19 amino acids. V gave up 5 bases and J gave up 0 bases, with 23 bases separating them. CDR3 sequence reads: CASSTRPADVFYSNQPQHF. As DNA, the CDR3 is TGTGCCAGCAGTACACGCCCCGCGGACGTTTTCTATAGCAATCAGCCCCAGCATTTT. The complete variable domain, with remaining parts taken from reference TRBV28 and TRBJ1-5, reads DVKVTQSSRYLVKRTGEKVFLECVQDMDHENMFWYRQDPGLGLRLIYFSYDVKMKEKGDIPEGYSVSREKKERFSLILESASTNQTSMYLCASSTRPADVFYSNQPQHFGDGTRLSIL.

There are many counts of this clonotype. V usage is TRBV7-2 and J usage is TRBJ2-1, with D perhaps TRBD2 (6 bases). Per germline, CDR1 SGHTA and CDR2 FQGNSA. The CDR3 runs 13 residues. Trimming shortened V by 8 bases and J by 9 bases, and 17 bases separated the two germline ends. The CDR3 reads CASSGGAEREQFF. DNA for the CDR3: TGTGCCAGCTCCGGGGGTGCGGAACGTGAGCAGTTCTTC.

Ten or more counts support this clonotype. V gene TRBV6-1 combines with J gene TRBJ1-4, with D unclear. Germline V gene data show CDR1 as MNHNS and CDR2 as SASEGT. The CDR3 loop spans 16 amino acids. Trimming took off 3 bases at V and 7 bases at J, with 18 bases between the two ends. Here the CDR3 reads CASSDIGPFWGEKLFF. CDR3 DNA: TGTGCCAGCAGTGACATTGGGCCCTTTTGGGGTGAAAAACTGTTTTTT.